This T cell receptor (beta chain) was sequenced during a study of T cell responses to AZD1222 COVID-19 vaccine. General study points: After the peak T cell response, and only then, were repertoires sampled. Following two doses of AZD1222, Spike-specific TCR breadth and depth rose. Most donors were white British and more were female, and clonal diversity was possibly underestimated. Only a handful of individuals given AZD1222 were seropositive at baseline.

Comment on this clone: As yet, its antigen is unknown.

Per the germline V gene, CDR1 is MDHEN and CDR2 is SYDVKM. The CDR3 sequence is 15 residues long. V was cut by 5 bases and J by 4 bases, with 17 bases left in between. Measured with immunoSEQ multiplex PCR; TCRdb has only the in-frame clones, and not every one. The sample lists 100,000 or so clones; more than 70% were seen once. The chain employs TRBV28 and TRBJ1-2, with a weak D call TRBD1 (5 bases). The sample here was peripheral blood, taken on day 0 of AZD1222 vaccination. This TCR was sampled from an adult in good health. As DNA, the CDR3 is TGTGCCAGCAGTGTCCGGCAGGGAACAGGCTATGGCTACACCTTC. Its translation: CASSVRQGTGYGYTF.